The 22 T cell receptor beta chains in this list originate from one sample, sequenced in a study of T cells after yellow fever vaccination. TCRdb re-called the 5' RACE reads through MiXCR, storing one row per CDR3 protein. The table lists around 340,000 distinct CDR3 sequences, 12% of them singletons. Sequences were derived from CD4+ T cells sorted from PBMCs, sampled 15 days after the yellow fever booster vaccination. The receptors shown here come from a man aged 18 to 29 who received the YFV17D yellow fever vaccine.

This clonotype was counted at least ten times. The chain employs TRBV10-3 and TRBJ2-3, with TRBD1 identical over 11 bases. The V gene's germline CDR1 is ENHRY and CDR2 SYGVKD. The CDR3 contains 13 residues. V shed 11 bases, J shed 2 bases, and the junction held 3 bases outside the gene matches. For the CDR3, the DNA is TGTGCCGTGGGACAGGGGGACACAGATACGCAGTATTTT. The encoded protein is CAVGQGDTDTQYF.

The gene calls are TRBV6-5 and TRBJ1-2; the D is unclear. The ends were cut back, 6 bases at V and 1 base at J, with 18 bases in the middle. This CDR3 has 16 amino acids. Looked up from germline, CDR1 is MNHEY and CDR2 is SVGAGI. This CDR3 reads CASSWASAGRNYGYTF. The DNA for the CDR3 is TGTGCCAGCAGCTGGGCCTCCGCCGGGCGTAACTATGGCTACACCTTC.

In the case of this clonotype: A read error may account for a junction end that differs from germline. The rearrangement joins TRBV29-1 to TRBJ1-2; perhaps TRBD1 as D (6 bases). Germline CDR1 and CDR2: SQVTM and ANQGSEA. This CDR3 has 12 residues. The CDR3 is CSGGGANYRYTF. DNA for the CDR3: TGCAGCGGCGGGGGGGCGAACTATCGCTACACCTTC.

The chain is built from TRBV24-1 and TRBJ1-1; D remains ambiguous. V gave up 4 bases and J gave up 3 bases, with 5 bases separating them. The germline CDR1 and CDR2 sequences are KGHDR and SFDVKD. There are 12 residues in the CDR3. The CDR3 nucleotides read TGTGCCACCAGTGAGAGGGACACTGAAGCTTTCTTT. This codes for CATSERDTEAFF.

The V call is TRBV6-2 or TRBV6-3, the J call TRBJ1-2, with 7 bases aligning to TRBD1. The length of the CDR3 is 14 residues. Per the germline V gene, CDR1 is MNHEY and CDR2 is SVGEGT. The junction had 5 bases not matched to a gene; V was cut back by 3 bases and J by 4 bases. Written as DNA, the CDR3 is TGTGCCAGCAGTTATTCCGGGACAGTCTATGGCTACACCTTC. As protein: CASSYSGTVYGYTF.

Written as DNA, the CDR3 is TGCGCCAGCAGCTTGACGGATGGGATTGAAGCTTTCTTT. The encoded protein is CASSLTDGIEAFF. This rearrangement joins TRBV5-1 to TRBJ1-1; D call uncertain. V shed 1 base and J shed 7 bases, with 11 bases lying between them. Germline V lookup: CDR1 SGHRS, CDR2 YFSETQ. There are 13 residues in the CDR3.

CDR3 coding DNA: TGTGCCAGCAGGAGAGACAGGGAAGAGACCCAGTACTTC. Protein: CASRRDREETQYF. The chain uses TRBV7-9 and TRBJ2-5; TRBD1 matches at 7 bases. The CDR3 covers 13 residues. Germline trimming cut 6 bases from V and 3 bases from J; bases unmatched to any gene: 4. The germline CDR1 and CDR2 sequences are SEHNR and FQNEAQ (reference sequence).

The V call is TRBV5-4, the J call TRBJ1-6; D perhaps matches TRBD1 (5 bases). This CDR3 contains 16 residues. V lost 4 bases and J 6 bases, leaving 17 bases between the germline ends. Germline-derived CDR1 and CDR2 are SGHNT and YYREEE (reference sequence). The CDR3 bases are TGTGCCAGCAGCCCAGGAGGGGCACAGGTTAATTCACCCCTCCACTTT. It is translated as CASSPGGAQVNSPLHF.

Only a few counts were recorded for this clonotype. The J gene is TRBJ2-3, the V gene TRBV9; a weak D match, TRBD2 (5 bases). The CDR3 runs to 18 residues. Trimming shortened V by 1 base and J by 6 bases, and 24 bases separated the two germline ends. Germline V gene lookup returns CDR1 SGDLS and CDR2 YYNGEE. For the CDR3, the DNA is TGTGCCAGCAGCGTACCCAACCACCGGGGTCGAGGATGGGATACGCAGTATTTT. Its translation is CASSVPNHRGRGWDTQYF.

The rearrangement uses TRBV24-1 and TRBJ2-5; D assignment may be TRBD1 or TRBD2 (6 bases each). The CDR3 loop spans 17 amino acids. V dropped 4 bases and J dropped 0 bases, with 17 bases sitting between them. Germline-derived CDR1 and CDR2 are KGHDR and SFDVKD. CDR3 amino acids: CATSEPLDSGYQETQYF. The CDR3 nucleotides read TGTGCCACCAGTGAACCATTGGACAGCGGGTACCAAGAGACCCAGTACTTC.

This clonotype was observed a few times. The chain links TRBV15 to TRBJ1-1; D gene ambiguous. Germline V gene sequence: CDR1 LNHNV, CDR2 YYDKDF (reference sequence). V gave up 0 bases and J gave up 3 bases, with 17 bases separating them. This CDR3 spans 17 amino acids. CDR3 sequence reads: CATSRDRPPGGDTEAFF. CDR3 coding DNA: TGTGCCACCAGCAGAGATAGGCCGCCGGGCGGGGACACTGAAGCTTTCTTT.

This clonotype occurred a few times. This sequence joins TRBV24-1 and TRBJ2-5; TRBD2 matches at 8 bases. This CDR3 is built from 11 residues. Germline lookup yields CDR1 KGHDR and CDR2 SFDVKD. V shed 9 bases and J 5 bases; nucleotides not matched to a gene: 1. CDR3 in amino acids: CATRGGETQYF. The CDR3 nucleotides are TGTGCCACCCGCGGGGGGGAGACCCAGTACTTC.

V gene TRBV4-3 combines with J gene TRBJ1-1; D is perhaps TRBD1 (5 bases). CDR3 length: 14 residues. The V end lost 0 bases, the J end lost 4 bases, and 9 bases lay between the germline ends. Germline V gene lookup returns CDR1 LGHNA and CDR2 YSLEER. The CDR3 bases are TGCGCCAGCAGCCAAGAACAGGTGGGCACTGAAGCTTTCTTT. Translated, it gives CASSQEQVGTEAFF.

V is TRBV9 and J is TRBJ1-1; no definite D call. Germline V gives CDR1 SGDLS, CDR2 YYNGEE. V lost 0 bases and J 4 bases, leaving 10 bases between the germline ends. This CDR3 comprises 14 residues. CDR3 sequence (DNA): TGTGCCAGCAGCGTAGACGGCGGACTCACTGAAGCTTTCTTT. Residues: CASSVDGGLTEAFF.

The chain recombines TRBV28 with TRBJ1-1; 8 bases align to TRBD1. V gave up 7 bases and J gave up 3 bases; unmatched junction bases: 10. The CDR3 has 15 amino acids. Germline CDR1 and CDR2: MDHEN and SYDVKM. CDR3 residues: CASIPHDRGDTEAFF. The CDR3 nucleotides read TGTGCCAGCATTCCTCACGACAGGGGAGACACTGAAGCTTTCTTT.

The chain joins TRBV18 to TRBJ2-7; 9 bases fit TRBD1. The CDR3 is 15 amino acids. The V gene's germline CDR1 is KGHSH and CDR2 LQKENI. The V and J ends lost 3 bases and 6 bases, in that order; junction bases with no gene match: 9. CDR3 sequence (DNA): TGTGCCAGCTCACCCGGGACAGGGATAAGTGCCGAGCAGTACGTC. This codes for CASSPGTGISAEQYV.

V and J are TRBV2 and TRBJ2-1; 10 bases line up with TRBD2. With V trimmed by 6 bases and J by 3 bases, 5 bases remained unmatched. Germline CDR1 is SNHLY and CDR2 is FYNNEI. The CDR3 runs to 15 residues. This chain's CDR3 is CASRALAGYYNEQFF. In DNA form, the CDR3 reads TGTGCCAGCAGAGCACTAGCGGGGTACTACAATGAGCAGTTCTTC. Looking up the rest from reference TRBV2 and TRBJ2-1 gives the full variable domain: EPEVTQTPSHQVTQMGQEVILRCVPISNHLYFYWYRQILGQKVEFLVSFYNNEISEKSEIFDDQFSVERPDGSNFTLKIRSTKLEDSAMYFCASRALAGYYNEQFFGPGTRLTVL.

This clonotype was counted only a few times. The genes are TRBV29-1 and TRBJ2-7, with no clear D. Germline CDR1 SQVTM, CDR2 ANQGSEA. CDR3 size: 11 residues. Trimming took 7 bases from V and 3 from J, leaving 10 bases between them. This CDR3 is CSGGTDYEQYF. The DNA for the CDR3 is TGCAGCGGGGGAACAGACTACGAGCAGTACTTC.

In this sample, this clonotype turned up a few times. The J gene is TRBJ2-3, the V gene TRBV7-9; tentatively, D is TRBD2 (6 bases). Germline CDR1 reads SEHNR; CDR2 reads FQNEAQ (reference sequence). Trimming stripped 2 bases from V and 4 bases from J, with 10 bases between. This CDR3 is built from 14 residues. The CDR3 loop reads CASSLRGGADTQYF. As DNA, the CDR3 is TGTGCCAGCAGCTTAAGGGGCGGGGCAGATACGCAGTATTTT.

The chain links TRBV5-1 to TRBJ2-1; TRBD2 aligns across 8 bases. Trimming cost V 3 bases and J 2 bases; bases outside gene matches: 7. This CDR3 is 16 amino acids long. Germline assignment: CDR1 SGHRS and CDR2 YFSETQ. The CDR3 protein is CASSSWTSYPYNEQFF. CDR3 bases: TGCGCCAGCAGCTCCTGGACTAGCTACCCCTACAATGAGCAGTTCTTC.

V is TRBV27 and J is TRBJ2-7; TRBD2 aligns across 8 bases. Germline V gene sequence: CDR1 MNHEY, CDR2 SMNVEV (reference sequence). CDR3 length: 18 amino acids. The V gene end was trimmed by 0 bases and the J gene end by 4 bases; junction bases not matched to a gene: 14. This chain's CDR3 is CASSLSVKRSSGMYEQYF. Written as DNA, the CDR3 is TGTGCCAGCAGTTTATCCGTCAAGAGGAGTAGCGGGATGTACGAGCAGTACTTC.

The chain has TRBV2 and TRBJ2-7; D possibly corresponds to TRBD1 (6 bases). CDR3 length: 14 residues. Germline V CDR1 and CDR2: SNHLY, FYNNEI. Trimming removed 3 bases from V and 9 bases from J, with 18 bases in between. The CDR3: CASSDPDSSKGQYV. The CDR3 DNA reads TGTGCCAGCAGTGACCCGGACAGTTCGAAGGGGCAGTACGTC.